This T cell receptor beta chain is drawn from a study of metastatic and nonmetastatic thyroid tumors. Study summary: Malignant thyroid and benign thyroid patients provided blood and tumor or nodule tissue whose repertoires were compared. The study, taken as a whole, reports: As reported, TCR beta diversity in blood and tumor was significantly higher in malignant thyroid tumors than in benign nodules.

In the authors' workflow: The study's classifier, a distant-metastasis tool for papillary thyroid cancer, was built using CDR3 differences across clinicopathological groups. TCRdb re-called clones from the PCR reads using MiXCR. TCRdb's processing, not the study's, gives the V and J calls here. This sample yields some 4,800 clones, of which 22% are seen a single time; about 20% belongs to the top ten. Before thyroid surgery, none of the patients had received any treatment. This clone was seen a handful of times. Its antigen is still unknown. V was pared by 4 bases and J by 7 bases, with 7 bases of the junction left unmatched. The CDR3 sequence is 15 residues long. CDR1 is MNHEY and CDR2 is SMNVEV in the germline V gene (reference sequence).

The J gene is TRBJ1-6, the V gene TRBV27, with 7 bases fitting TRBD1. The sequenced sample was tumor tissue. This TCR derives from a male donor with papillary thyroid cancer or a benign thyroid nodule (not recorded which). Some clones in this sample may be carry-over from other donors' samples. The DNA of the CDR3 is TGTGCCAGCAGTTCCCGACAGGGCGGGAATTCACCCCTCCACTTT. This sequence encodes CASSSRQGGNSPLHF.